This T cell receptor (beta chain) was captured by sequencing in a study of T cells in Graves' hyperthyroidism and ophthalmopathy. Study observations and caveats: Ophthalmopathy, which appeared later, was predicted by the model a median about 5.9 months before onset.

This clonotype was found many times. Its matching antigen is unknown. Trimming removed 6 bases at V and 9 bases at J, with 14 bases between. This CDR3 has 13 residues. TCR beta CDR3 region amplification was performed from RNA transcripts. A first-round RT-PCR of the TCR CDR3 used the HTBI primer set. Via MiXCR, TCRdb re-called the multiplex PCR reads, giving one row per CDR3 protein. The sample holds fewer than 550,000 distinct CDR3 sequences; 15% to 19% are singletons and the top ten take approximately 8%. Sequences were obtained from blood. The gene calls are TRBV12-3 or TRBV12-4 and TRBJ2-2, with unresolved D. The TCR comes from a woman under 30 with Graves' hyperthyroidism. The CDR3 region has the DNA TGTGCCAGCAGGGACCCCTTACGCAGGGAGCTGTTTTTT. Translating it yields CASRDPLRRELFF.